The sequence of this TCR beta chain was determined in a study of T cell responses to AZD1222 COVID-19 vaccine. Study summary: Pooled samples include second doses given at about 4 or 12 weeks.

The V gene's germline CDR1 is SGHDT and CDR2 YYEEEE. The CDR3 loop spans 14 amino acids. Trimming removed 5 bases from V and 1 base from J, with 12 bases in between. Produced via immunoSEQ multiplex PCR; TCRdb's table is partial and in-frame only. The table records 90,000 to 150,000 clones, around 90% of them present only once. The rearrangement uses TRBV5-6 and TRBJ1-1; D is ambiguous. The origin of this receptor is an adult in good health. The sequenced sample was peripheral blood, obtained on day 0 of AZD1222 vaccination. CDR3 amino acids: CASRYLIGNTEAFF. CDR3 DNA: TGTGCCAGCAGATACCTTATAGGGAACACTGAAGCTTTCTTT.